This TCR beta chain was observed in a study of blood T cell repertoires in COVID-19. The CDR3 covers 15 residues. Per the germline V gene, CDR1 is KGHSH and CDR2 is LQKENI. Deletions cut 1 base from V and 4 bases from J, with 12 bases between. Clones were sequenced by immunoSEQ multiplex PCR, and TCRdb holds only the in-frame ones, with some missing. Here the sample spans approximately 85,000 clones, 85% to 95% being singletons. The sequence was obtained from a woman in her fifties or sixties with active COVID-19. The sample was peripheral blood. The chain uses TRBV18 and TRBJ2-3; the D gene is possibly TRBD2 (5 bases). The CDR3 here is CASSPLGVLADTQYF. For the CDR3, the DNA is TGTGCCAGCTCACCACTCGGGGTTCTGGCAGATACGCAGTATTTT.